The clone carrying this T cell receptor (beta chain) was detected only once. Indicated time point: pretreatment peripheral blood. Patients were diagnosed with urothelial carcinoma, either locally advanced or metastatic. Sequencing was performed with immunoSEQ multiplex PCR; in TCRdb, only in-frame clones are kept and a portion is missing. The sample shows tens of thousands of clones, around 83% of them seen only once. Germline V gene lookup returns CDR1 MRHNA and CDR2 SNTAGT. The CDR3 loop spans 17 amino acids. After removal of 4 bases from V and 5 bases from J, the junction contained 9 bases not matched to a gene. The data were obtained in a study of PD-L1 blockade in urothelial cancer. Overall study: Enrolled patients had been treated previously with 0 to 3 chemotherapy regimens.

This specimen consisted of PBMCs, obtained around atezolizumab (anti-PD-L1) treatment. The receptor's source is a man aged 50-60 years with urothelial cancer. V usage is TRBV6-4 and J usage is TRBJ2-3, with TRBD2 matching 13 bases. The CDR3 loop reads CASSAKTSGRAVDTQYF. The DNA for the CDR3 is TGTGCCAGCAGTGCGAAAACTAGCGGGAGGGCCGTAGATACGCAGTATTTT.